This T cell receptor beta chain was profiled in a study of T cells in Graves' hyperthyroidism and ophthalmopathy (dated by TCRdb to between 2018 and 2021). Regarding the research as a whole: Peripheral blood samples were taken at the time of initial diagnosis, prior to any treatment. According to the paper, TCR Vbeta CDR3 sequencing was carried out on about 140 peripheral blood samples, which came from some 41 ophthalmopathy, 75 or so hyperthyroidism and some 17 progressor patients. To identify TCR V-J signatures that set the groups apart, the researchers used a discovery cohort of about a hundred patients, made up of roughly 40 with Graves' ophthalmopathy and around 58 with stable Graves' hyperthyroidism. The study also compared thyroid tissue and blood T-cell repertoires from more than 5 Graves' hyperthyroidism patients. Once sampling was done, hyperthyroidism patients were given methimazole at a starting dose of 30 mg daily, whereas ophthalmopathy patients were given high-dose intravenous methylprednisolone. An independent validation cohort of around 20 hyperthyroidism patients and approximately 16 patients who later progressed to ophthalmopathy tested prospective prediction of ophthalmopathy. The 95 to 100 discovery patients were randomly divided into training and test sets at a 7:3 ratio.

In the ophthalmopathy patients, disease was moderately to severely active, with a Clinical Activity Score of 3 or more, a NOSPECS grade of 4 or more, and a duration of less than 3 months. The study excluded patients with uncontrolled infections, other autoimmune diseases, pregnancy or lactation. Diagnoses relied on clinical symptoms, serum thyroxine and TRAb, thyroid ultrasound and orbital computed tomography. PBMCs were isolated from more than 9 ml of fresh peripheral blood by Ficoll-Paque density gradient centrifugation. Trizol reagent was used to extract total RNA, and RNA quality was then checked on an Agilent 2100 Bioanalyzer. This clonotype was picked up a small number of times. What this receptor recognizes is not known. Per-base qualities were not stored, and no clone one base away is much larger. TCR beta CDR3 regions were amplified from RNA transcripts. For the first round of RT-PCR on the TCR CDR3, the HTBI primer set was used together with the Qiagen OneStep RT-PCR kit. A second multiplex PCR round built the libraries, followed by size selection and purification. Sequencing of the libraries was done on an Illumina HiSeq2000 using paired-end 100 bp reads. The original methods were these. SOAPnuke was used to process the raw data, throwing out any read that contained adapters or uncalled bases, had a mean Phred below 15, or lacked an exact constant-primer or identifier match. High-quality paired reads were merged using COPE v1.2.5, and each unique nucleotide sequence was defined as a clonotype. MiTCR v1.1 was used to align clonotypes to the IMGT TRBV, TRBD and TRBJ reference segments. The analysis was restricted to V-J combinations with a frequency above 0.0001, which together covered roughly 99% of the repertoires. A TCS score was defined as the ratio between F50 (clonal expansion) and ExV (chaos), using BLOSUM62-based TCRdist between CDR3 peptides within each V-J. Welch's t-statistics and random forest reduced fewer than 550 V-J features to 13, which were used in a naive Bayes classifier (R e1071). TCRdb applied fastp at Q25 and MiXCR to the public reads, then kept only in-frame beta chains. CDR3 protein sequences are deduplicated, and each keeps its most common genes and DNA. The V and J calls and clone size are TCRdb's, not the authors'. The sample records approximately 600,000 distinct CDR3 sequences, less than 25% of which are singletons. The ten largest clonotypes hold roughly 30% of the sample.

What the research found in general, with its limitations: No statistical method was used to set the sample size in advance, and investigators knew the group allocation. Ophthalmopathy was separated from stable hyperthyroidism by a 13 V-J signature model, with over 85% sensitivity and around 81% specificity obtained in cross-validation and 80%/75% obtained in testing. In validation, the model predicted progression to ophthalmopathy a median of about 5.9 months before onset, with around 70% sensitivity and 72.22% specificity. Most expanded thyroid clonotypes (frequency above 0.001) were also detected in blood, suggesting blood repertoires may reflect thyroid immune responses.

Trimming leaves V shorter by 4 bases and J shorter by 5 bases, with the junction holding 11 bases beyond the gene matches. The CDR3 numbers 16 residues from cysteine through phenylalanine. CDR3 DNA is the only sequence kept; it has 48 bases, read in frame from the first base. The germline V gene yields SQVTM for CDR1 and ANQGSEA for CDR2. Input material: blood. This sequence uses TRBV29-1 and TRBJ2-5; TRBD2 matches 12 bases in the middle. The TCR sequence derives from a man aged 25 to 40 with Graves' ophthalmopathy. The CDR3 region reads CSVVRLAGGFGETQYF. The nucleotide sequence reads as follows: TGCAGCGTTGTTCGGCTAGCGGGAGGGTTCGGGGAGACCCAGTACTTC.